This paragraph covers one TCR beta chain sequence. The data belong to a study of blood T cell repertoires in COVID-19. As for the study in general: Both acute and convalescent COVID-19 samples were obtained from the United States, Italy and Spain. PBMCs, B-cell-depleted T cells, or T cells were the source of the cDNA or gDNA that made up the material.

TCRdb's copy holds only in-frame clones and misses some; the assay was immunoSEQ multiplex PCR. Altogether approximately 200,000 clones are present, 70% to 90% being singletons, with the ten largest covering around 2.3%. V dropped 6 bases and J dropped 8 bases, with 16 bases sitting between them. The CDR3 sequence is 13 residues long. Germline CDR1 is MRHNA and CDR2 is SNTAGT. Sequencing input: peripheral blood. The chain couples TRBV6-4 to TRBJ1-1; a weak D match, TRBD1 (6 bases). The receptor was isolated from a man aged 70-80 years with active or convalescent COVID-19. CDR3 region: CASSRDIGREAFF. The CDR3 region has the DNA TGTGCCAGCAGCCGGGACATAGGTCGCGAAGCTTTCTTT.